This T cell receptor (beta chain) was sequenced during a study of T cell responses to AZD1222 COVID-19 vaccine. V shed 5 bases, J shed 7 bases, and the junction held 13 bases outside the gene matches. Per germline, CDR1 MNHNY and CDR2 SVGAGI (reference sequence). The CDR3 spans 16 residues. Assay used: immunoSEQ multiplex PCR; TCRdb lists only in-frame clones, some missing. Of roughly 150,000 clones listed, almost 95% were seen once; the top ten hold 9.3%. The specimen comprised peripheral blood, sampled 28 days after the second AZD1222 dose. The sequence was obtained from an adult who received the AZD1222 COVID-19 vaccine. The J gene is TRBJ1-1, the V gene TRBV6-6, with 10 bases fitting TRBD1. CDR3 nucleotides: TGTGCCAGCAGTCCTGGACAGGGGGTTTTTTTAGGTGAAGCTTTCTTT. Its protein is CASSPGQGVFLGEAFF.